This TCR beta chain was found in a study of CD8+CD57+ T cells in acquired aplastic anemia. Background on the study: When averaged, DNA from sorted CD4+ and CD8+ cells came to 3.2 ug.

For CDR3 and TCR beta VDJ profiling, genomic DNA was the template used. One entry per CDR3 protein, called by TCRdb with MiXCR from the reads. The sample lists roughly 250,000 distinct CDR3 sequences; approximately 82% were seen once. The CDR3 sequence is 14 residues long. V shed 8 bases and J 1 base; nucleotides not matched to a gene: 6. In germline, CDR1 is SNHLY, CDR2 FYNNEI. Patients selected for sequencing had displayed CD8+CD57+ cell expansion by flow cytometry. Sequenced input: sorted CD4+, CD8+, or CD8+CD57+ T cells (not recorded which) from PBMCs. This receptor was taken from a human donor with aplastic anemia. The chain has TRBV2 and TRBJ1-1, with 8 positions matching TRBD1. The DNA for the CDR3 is TGTGCCAGCGGAGGACAGGGCCCGAACACTGAAGCTTTCTTT. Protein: CASGGQGPNTEAFF. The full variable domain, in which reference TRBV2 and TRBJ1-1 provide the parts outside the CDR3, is EPEVTQTPSHQVTQMGQEVILRCVPISNHLYFYWYRQILGQKVEFLVSFYNNEISEKSEIFDDQFSVERPDGSNFTLKIRSTKLEDSAMYFCASGGQGPNTEAFFGQGTRLTVV.